These 29 T cell receptor beta chains came from one sample sequenced in a study of PD-1 blockade in classical Hodgkin lymphoma (dated by TCRdb to about 2020). What this sample's time point label stands for: cycle 1 day 1 (C1D1), immediately before nivolumab initiation. Relapse after autologous stem cell transplantation had occurred in all trial patients, and cohorts A, B and C were distinguished by prior brentuximab vedotin exposure. Library preparation used the immunoSEQ multiplex PCR assay. TCRdb carries this immuneACCESS record with in-frame sequences only. Its versions omit some clonotypes, under half of them owing to an unresolved V gene in the studies checked, with the rest unexplained. The sample includes around 36,000 clones, with over 70% observed a single time. In total, the top ten clones hold around 9.7% of the sample. The sample in question was peripheral blood mononuclear cells (PBMCs), obtained at baseline. The origin of the receptors is a human donor with classical Hodgkin lymphoma.

The chain couples TRBV6-1 to TRBJ1-2; no clear D gene. Germline CDR1 and CDR2: MNHNS and SASEGT. The CDR3 loop spans 13 amino acids. V lost 0 bases to trimming and J lost 5 bases, with 7 bases between them. This chain's CDR3 is CASSEASGYGYTF. CDR3 in DNA: TGTGCCAGCAGTGAAGCGTCGGGTTATGGCTACACCTTC.

The V gene is TRBV7-2, the J gene TRBJ2-7; D may be TRBD2 (6 bases). Trimming cost V 1 base and J 5 bases, with 12 bases left between them. CDR1 SGHTA and CDR2 FQGNSA come from the germline V gene. This CDR3 contains 14 residues. Here the CDR3 reads CASSLGSTGDEQYF. CDR3 sequence (DNA): TGTGCCAGCAGCTTAGGGTCTACGGGGGACGAGCAGTACTTC.

This chain joins TRBV9 and TRBJ2-7; 7 bases are a match to TRBD2. This CDR3 has 16 residues. Germline V gives CDR1 SGDLS, CDR2 YYNGEE. The V and J ends lost 1 base and 4 bases, in that order; junction bases with no gene match: 11. Here the CDR3 DNA reads TGTGCCAGCAGCGTAAATGAACGGGGGGATAGTTACGAGCAGTACTTC. Translation gives CASSVNERGDSYEQYF.

The gene calls are TRBV19 and TRBJ1-1; TRBD1 aligns across 10 bases. This CDR3 has 14 amino acids. After removal of 3 bases from V and 8 bases from J, the junction contained 6 bases not matched to a gene. Germline values: CDR1 LNHDA, CDR2 SQIVND (reference sequence). CDR3: CASSITPGQGEAFF. The CDR3 coding sequence is TGTGCCAGTAGTATCACACCGGGACAGGGGGAAGCTTTCTTT.

This clone was counted once. The V call is TRBV21-1, the J call TRBJ2-7; TRBD2, the table's D call, was not compared with the DNA. TRBV21-1 is given as a pseudogene. This CDR3 is built from 13 residues. The CDR3, as DNA: TGTGCCAGCCCCGGGAAAGGGACCTACGAGCAGTACTTC. Protein sequence: CASPGKGTYEQYF.

The chain is built from TRBV21-1 and TRBJ2-7; the table gives TRBD2 as D, unverified against the DNA. TRBV21-1 is a pseudogene locus. There are 17 residues in the CDR3. The CDR3: CASSKMWGQRGSYEQYF. The CDR3 coding sequence is TGTGCCAGCAGCAAGATGTGGGGACAGCGGGGGTCCTACGAGCAGTACTTC.

CDR3 nucleotide sequence: TGTGCCAGTCGACAGGGGGCGCAAGAGACCCAGTACTTC. Translated, it gives CASRQGAQETQYF. V and J are TRBV5-6 and TRBJ2-5; 10 positions agree with TRBD1. Germline V gene lookup returns CDR1 SGHDT and CDR2 YYEEEE. This CDR3 comprises 13 residues. The V and J ends lost 8 bases and 2 bases, in that order; junction bases with no gene match: 3.

The genes are TRBV5-1 and TRBJ2-2; no definite D call. The CDR3 runs 18 residues. Trimming cost V 1 base and J 6 bases, with 22 bases left between them. CDR1 is SGHRS, CDR2 YFSETQ, per germline. The CDR3 here is CASSLSPQTPLTPGELFF. The CDR3 nucleotides read TGCGCCAGCAGCTTGTCCCCGCAGACCCCATTAACTCCCGGGGAGCTGTTTTTT.

This sequence joins TRBV19 and TRBJ1-1; D not certain. Germline V CDR1 and CDR2: LNHDA, SQIVND (reference sequence). The CDR3 covers 13 residues. V was pared by 10 bases and J by 1 base, with 13 bases between. The CDR3, as DNA: TGTGCCATAAATACCCCGCCGAACACTGAAGCTTTCTTT. Residues: CAINTPPNTEAFF.

A few counts support this clone. CDR3 sequence reads: CASSYAGTSDPYEQYF. The CDR3 DNA reads TGTGCCAGCAGTTACGCCGGGACTAGCGACCCCTACGAGCAGTACTTC. This chain connects TRBV6-5 to TRBJ2-7; TRBD2 aligns across 10 bases. CDR3 size: 16 residues. Germline trimming cut 2 bases from V and 2 bases from J; bases unmatched to any gene: 6. Germline V gives CDR1 MNHEY, CDR2 SVGAGI.

The rearrangement uses TRBV27 and TRBJ2-4, with D possibly matching TRBD1 (6 bases). Looked up from germline, CDR1 is MNHEY and CDR2 is SMNVEV (reference sequence). The CDR3 length is 16 residues. V was clipped by 5 bases and J by 1 base, with 15 bases between them. This CDR3 is CASSKQGVYAKNIQYF. CDR3 sequence (DNA): TGTGCCAGCAGTAAACAGGGAGTTTATGCCAAAAACATTCAGTACTTC.

This chain joins TRBV2 and TRBJ1-1; no firm D call. The germline gives CDR1 SNHLY, CDR2 FYNNEI. V shed 2 bases and J shed 1 base, with 5 bases lying between them. CDR3 length: 13 amino acids. The CDR3 bases are TGTGCCAGCAGTGAACTGGGGAACACTGAAGCTTTCTTT. Amino acids: CASSELGNTEAFF.

The J gene is TRBJ2-1, the V gene TRBV28; no clear D. The length of the CDR3 is 12 residues. CDR1 and CDR2 from the germline V gene are MDHEN and SYDVKM. Trimming took off 7 bases at V and 6 bases at J, with 10 bases between the two ends. The CDR3 reads CASTQRPNEQFF. The DNA for the CDR3 is TGTGCCAGCACCCAGAGGCCCAATGAGCAGTTCTTC.

The rearrangement uses TRBV4-1 and TRBJ1-3; 8 bases agree with TRBD1. Germline V CDR1 and CDR2: MGHRA, YSYEKL. The CDR3 is 16 amino acids. The J segment lost 2 bases and the V segment lost 1 base, leaving 4 bases of the junction unmatched. The CDR3 protein is CASSQGLQGAGNTIYF. CDR3 DNA: TGCGCCAGCAGCCAAGGACTACAGGGGGCTGGAAACACCATATATTTT.

J is TRBJ2-7 and V is TRBV6-6; 7 nucleotides agree with TRBD1. The CDR3 runs 14 residues. With V trimmed by 4 bases and J by 7 bases, 10 bases remained unmatched. Germline V CDR1 and CDR2: MNHNY, SVGAGI (reference sequence). The DNA for the CDR3 is TGTGCCAGCAGTTTACGGGACAGCCATTTGGAGCAGTACTTC. Protein product: CASSLRDSHLEQYF.

The chain joins TRBV6-5 to TRBJ1-5, with D hard to call. CDR3 length: 15 amino acids. In germline, CDR1 is MNHEY, CDR2 SVGAGI. The ends were cut back, 6 bases at V and 3 bases at J, with 15 bases in the middle. CDR3 coding DNA: TGTGCCAGCAGCTCGGGGAGGGCCGACAATCAGCCCCAGCATTTT. It codes for CASSSGRADNQPQHF.

The J gene is TRBJ2-7, the V gene TRBV7-2; TRBD2 aligns across 13 bases. V lost 4 bases and J lost 0; bases outside the gene matches: 3. There are 16 residues in the CDR3. The germline CDR1 and CDR2 sequences are SGHTA and FQGNSA. Written as DNA, the CDR3 is TGTGCCAGCAGCTCCTGGACTAGCGGGAGCTCCTACGAGCAGTACTTC. Protein product: CASSSWTSGSSYEQYF.

The genes are TRBV4-2 and TRBJ2-1; 7 bases align to TRBD2. V lost 0 bases to trimming and J lost 0 bases; unmatched junction nucleotides: 8. Germline lookup yields CDR1 LGHNA and CDR2 YNFKEQ. The CDR3 runs to 18 residues. The CDR3 region is CASSQDPLGEGSYNEQFF. The CDR3 coding sequence is TGTGCCAGCAGCCAAGATCCCCTGGGGGAGGGCTCCTACAATGAGCAGTTCTTC.

The V and J genes are TRBV19 and TRBJ2-5; 7 nucleotides align to TRBD2. The V gene end was trimmed by 3 bases and the J gene end by 5 bases; junction bases not matched to a gene: 6. This CDR3 is built from 14 residues. CDR1 and CDR2 (germline): LNHDA, SQIVND (reference sequence). The chain's CDR3 is CASSMSGLGETQYF. In DNA, the CDR3 is TGTGCCAGTAGTATGAGTGGACTAGGGGAGACCCAGTACTTC.

The chain uses TRBV28 and TRBJ2-7; D might be TRBD1 (6 bases). The CDR3 is 16 residues long. The germline V gene has CDR1 MDHEN and CDR2 SYDVKM. In DNA, the CDR3 is TGTCGCCAGCATTATCCCTGGACAGAGTCTTCCTACGAGCAGTACTTC. Encoded protein: CRQHYPWTESSYEQYF.

Only one count was recorded for this clone. This chain joins TRBV5-1 and TRBJ2-2; 10 bases agree with TRBD2. The CDR3 runs to 15 residues. Per the germline V gene, CDR1 is SGHRS and CDR2 is YFSETQ. The ends lost 3 bases at V and 6 bases at J; junction bases unmatched: 5. The CDR3 reads CASSSPSGGPGELFF. In DNA, the CDR3 is TGCGCCAGCAGCTCCCCTAGCGGGGGTCCCGGGGAGCTGTTTTTT.

This clone occurred once. The CDR3 region is CASSLLRGPGNTIYF. The CDR3 coding sequence is TGTGCCAGCAGTTTACTCAGGGGTCCTGGAAACACCATATATTTT. This chain uses TRBV27 with TRBJ1-3; D perhaps matches TRBD1 (6 bases). V lost 2 bases, J lost 2 bases, and 10 bases lay in between. CDR1 is MNHEY, CDR2 SMNVEV, per germline (reference sequence). CDR3 length: 15 residues.

This clone occurred a few times. This chain uses TRBV19 with TRBJ1-5; unclear D gene. The CDR3 length is 12 residues. Germline V gives CDR1 LNHDA, CDR2 SQIVND (reference sequence). The V gene lost 7 bases and the J gene lost 3 bases, with 7 bases spanning the gap. The CDR3 here is CASTGTNQPQHF. Here the CDR3 DNA reads TGTGCCAGTACAGGTACCAATCAGCCCCAGCATTTT. Supplemented by reference TRBV19 and TRBJ1-5, the full variable domain reads DGGITQSPKYLFRKEGQNVTLSCEQNLNHDAMYWYRQDPGQGLRLIYYSQIVNDFQKGDIAEGYSVSREKKESFPLTVTSAQKNPTAFYLCASTGTNQPQHFGDGTRLSIL.

V gene TRBV2 combines with J gene TRBJ1-6; perhaps TRBD1 as D (6 bases). CDR1 SNHLY and CDR2 FYNNEI come from the germline V gene. The V and J ends lost 4 bases and 10 bases respectively, with 20 bases between them. The CDR3 covers 16 residues. The CDR3: CASSGGPTGLYSPLHF. CDR3 nucleotides: TGTGCCAGCAGTGGGGGCCCAACAGGGTTATACTCACCCCTCCACTTT.

The V gene is TRBV5-5, the J gene TRBJ2-5, with TRBD2 as a possible D gene (5 bases). The tail of the sequence fits TRBJ2-7 better, so the J call may be wrong. The CDR3 length is 12 residues. Looked up from germline, CDR1 is SGHKS and CDR2 is YYEKEE (reference sequence). The CDR3 sequence is CASSLVAIEQYF. CDR3 coding DNA: TGTGCCAGCAGCTTGGTAGCGATCGAGCAGTACTTC.

The V call is TRBV27, the J call TRBJ1-5; D remains unclear. This CDR3 has 16 residues. The germline V gene encodes CDR1 MNHEY and CDR2 SMNVEV (reference sequence). The V and J ends lost 3 bases and 4 bases respectively, with 16 bases between them. The CDR3 DNA is TGTGCCAGCAGTTTTTCTCGATCCCTACGAAATCAGCCCCAGCATTTT. Amino acids: CASSFSRSLRNQPQHF.

The chain is built from TRBV7-6 and TRBJ2-1, with a tentative D call TRBD2 (6 bases). Germline CDR1 is SGHVS and CDR2 is FNYEAQ. This CDR3 is built from 13 residues. Deletions cut 2 bases from V and 8 bases from J, with 10 bases between. The CDR3 is CASSLRPGDEQFF. The CDR3 DNA follows: TGTGCCAGCAGCTTAAGGCCGGGAGATGAGCAGTTCTTC.

The chain combines TRBV28 with TRBJ2-2, with 12 positions matching TRBD1. The germline CDR1 and CDR2 sequences are MDHEN and SYDVKM. The length of the CDR3 is 16 residues. V lost 5 bases and J lost 7; bases outside the gene matches: 8. CDR3 region: CASSTSGTGGVGELFF. The DNA of the CDR3 is TGTGCCAGCAGTACCTCCGGGACAGGGGGCGTCGGGGAGCTGTTTTTT.

J is TRBJ2-7 and V is TRBV5-1; D not resolved. Per the germline V gene, CDR1 is SGHRS and CDR2 is YFSETQ. CDR3 length: 12 amino acids. The V end lost 4 bases, the J end lost 5 bases, and 10 bases lay between the germline ends. The CDR3 loop reads CASSPPSHEQYF. CDR3 DNA: TGCGCCAGCAGCCCCCCGTCCCACGAGCAGTACTTC.